This T cell receptor beta chain came from a study of T-cell memory formation after mild COVID-19. The CDR3 is made up of 14 amino acids. The junction had 9 bases not matched to a gene; V was cut back by 3 bases and J by 6 bases. In germline, CDR1 is SQVTM, CDR2 ANQGSEA. General study results and limits: SARS-CoV-2 specificity was not confirmed for second-wave clones peaking on day 37. Clones which contracted sat mainly in CM and EM if CD4+, and in EMRA if CD8+. Certain responding clones were present in pre-infection memory, suggesting participation of cross-reactive memory. While clones contracting from day 15 to 85 were balanced between CD4 and CD8, later expanders leaned CD4+.

This clonotype appeared a few times. Antigen: not known. TCRdb called the 5' RACE reads again in MiXCR, with one record for every CDR3 protein. The sample includes tens of thousands of distinct CDR3 sequences, 9% to 15% of them seen just once. The chain couples TRBV29-1 to TRBJ2-3; 7 bases map to TRBD2. Sequencing was done on a sample of PBMCs or a T cell subset sorted from them (not recorded which). The source is a man aged 18 to 29 who had mild COVID-19 (a few samples of this study predate the infection). Cell type and time point are not known. CDR3 in amino acids: CSVEMAVGGDTQYF. For the CDR3, the DNA is TGCAGCGTTGAGATGGCAGTCGGGGGGGATACGCAGTATTTT.